This T cell receptor beta chain comes out of a study of T cell responses to AZD1222 COVID-19 vaccine. Study-level information: Analyses pooled second doses at about 4 or about 12 weeks.

Some clones are missing from TCRdb's copy, which holds only in-frame ones; the method was immunoSEQ multiplex PCR. Of about 150,000 clones listed, 90% were seen once; the top ten hold approximately 1.5%. Broader study findings: Just six people given AZD1222 tested seropositive at baseline. There were mostly white British donors and more females than males, and clonal diversity was possibly underestimated.

V lost 2 bases and J 0 bases, leaving 10 bases between the germline ends. This CDR3 comprises 15 residues. Germline CDR1 reads KGHSH; CDR2 reads LQKENI. Of note for this clone: Its antigen is undetermined.

The gene calls are TRBV18 and TRBJ1-1; D possibly corresponds to TRBD1 (5 bases). This clonotype was obtained from an adult in good health. Sequencing was performed on peripheral blood, taken on day 0 of AZD1222 vaccination. The CDR3 protein is CASSPLRGMNTEAFF. In nucleotides, the CDR3 is TGTGCCAGCTCACCATTGCGGGGCATGAACACTGAAGCTTTCTTT.